This T cell receptor beta chain is from a study of blood T cell repertoires in COVID-19 (dated by TCRdb to 2019 to 2021). General notes on the study: Samples from collaborators originated in the United States, Italy and Spain and spanned both the acute and convalescent phases of COVID-19. The material from the prospective study consisted of cDNA or gDNA derived from T cells, B-cell-depleted T cells, or PBMCs. The samples were drawn from two sources: the first 160 participants of the ongoing ImmuneRACE study, and 1,000 to 1,500 subjects contributed by 6 global collaborators. A de-identified subject ID, COVID-19 status, age in years and sex were almost always included in the sample metadata. The repertoires were released in a freely available public database meant as a resource for research on the immune response to SARS-CoV-2. Deeply sampled blood TCRbeta repertoires from subjects exposed to, actively infected with, or recovered from COVID-19 were included in the dataset. HLA class I and class II types, where available, came from metadata supplied by the sample provider rather than from assay-based typing.

Relative to germline, V is 2 bases shorter and J is 4 bases shorter, with 20 bases between their ends. The germline V gene sets CDR1 to SGHVS and CDR2 to FNYEAQ. The CDR3 goes from the cysteine to the phenylalanine over 17 residues. CDR3 DNA is the only sequence kept; it has 51 bases, read in frame from the first base. Study-wide findings and limitations: How much clinical and demographic metadata was included differed by source and by participant, and the metadata was provided uncurated.

This clone was observed a few times. Its antigen specificity is not known. No base qualities exist here, and no much larger clone lies one base off it. Participants in the prospective study were aged roughly 18 to 100 years, lived in some 24 United States geographic areas, and enrolled through a virtual design. Cohort assignment in the prospective study relied on participant-reported clinical history from a screening survey and a study questionnaire. Recovered participants in ImmuneRACE Cohort 3 were defined as having two consecutive negative NP/OP PCR tests, clearance from a healthcare professional, or resolution of symptoms. Each participant in the prospective study had whole blood, serum and a nasopharyngeal or oropharyngeal swab collected by mobile phlebotomists. Additional blood draws and questionnaires over an approximately 2-month period could optionally be provided by prospective study participants. Before DNA extraction, prospective study blood samples were shipped either frozen or at room temperature.

TCRbeta CDR3 regions were amplified from genomic DNA using the immunoSEQ Assay, a bias-controlled multiplex PCR. Per the source publication's procedure: The number of nucleated cells in each sample was estimated by amplification of reference gene primers within the assay. To quantify the absolute abundance of each unique TCRbeta CDR3 rearrangement, sequence reads were collapsed and filtered. For each sample, productive Simpson clonality was calculated as the square root of Simpson's diversity index over productive rearrangements. The table was pulled from immuneACCESS by TCRdb, which kept in-frame rearrangements only. Such tables lose some clones; where checked, under half of the loss comes from unresolved V genes, and the rest has no known cause. V and J calls plus clone size are reproduced from that table; the DNA served to infer D and trimming. The sample table lists hundreds of thousands of clones, 80% to 90% of them with a count of one. The ten largest make up roughly 4.5% of the sample.

This clonotype was obtained from a man aged 25-40 years who had recovered from COVID-19. Sequencing used PBMCs or T cells enriched from blood (not recorded which). The rearrangement combines TRBV7-6 with TRBJ1-2, with TRBD1 perhaps the D gene, on 5 matching bases. The nucleotide sequence reads as follows: TGTGCCAGCAGCTTATTTCTACGACCGACAGATTCCTATGGCTACACCTTC. Translated, this gives CASSLFLRPTDSYGYTF. Here the CDR3 is joined to the reference TRBV7-6 and TRBJ1-2 genes, and the full variable domain is: GAGVSQSPRYKVTKRGQDVALRCDPISGHVSLYWYRQALGQGPEFLTYFNYEAQQDKSGLPNDRFSAERPEGSISTLTIQRTEQRDSAMYRCASSLFLRPTDSYGYTFGSGTRLTVV.